What follows are 10 T cell receptor beta chains derived from one specimen sequenced in a study of T cell responses to AZD1222 COVID-19 vaccine. Sequencing used immunoSEQ multiplex PCR; TCRdb keeps in-frame clones, though not all of them. The data hold approximately 99,000 clones, with 85% to 90% observed a single time. The sequencing here drew on peripheral blood, taken on day 0 of AZD1222 vaccination. The origin of the receptors is an adult in good health.

The chain is built from TRBV7-8 and TRBJ1-1, with D perhaps TRBD1 (5 bases). V was trimmed by 5 bases and J by 1 base, leaving 17 bases between them. From germline, CDR1 is SGHVS and CDR2 FQNEAQ. The CDR3 is 16 residues long. CDR3 amino acids: CASSERDGASNTEAFF. CDR3 nucleotide sequence: TGTGCCAGCAGCGAACGGGACGGGGCTTCGAACACTGAAGCTTTCTTT.

The CDR3 region is CAITKLQEGEQYF. In DNA form, the CDR3 reads TGTGCCATCACTAAGTTACAGGAGGGCGAGCAGTACTTC. The chain is built from TRBV2 and TRBJ2-7, with D maybe TRBD2 (6 bases). CDR3 length equals 13 residues. CDR1 and CDR2 (germline): SNHLY, FYNNEI. The V gene lost 10 bases and the J gene lost 6 bases, with 19 bases spanning the gap.

The chain employs TRBV11-2 and TRBJ2-1; tentatively, D is TRBD1 or TRBD2 (5 bases each). The V end lost 5 bases, the J end lost 5 bases, and 16 bases lay between the germline ends. The CDR3 extends over 15 amino acids. Per the germline V gene, CDR1 is SGHAT and CDR2 is FQNNGV. The CDR3 coding sequence is TGTGCCAGCAGCCCCGGGGCAGGTACTCACAATGAGCAGTTCTTC. Translation: CASSPGAGTHNEQFF.

The chain combines TRBV2 with TRBJ1-5; D not certain. Germline V lookup: CDR1 SNHLY, CDR2 FYNNEI. Trimming pared 3 bases from V and 3 bases from J, leaving 3 bases between. The CDR3 is made up of 12 amino acids. CDR3 DNA sequence: TGTGCCAGCAGTGAGGACAATCAGCCCCAGCATTTT. Its protein product is CASSEDNQPQHF.

The J gene is TRBJ1-6, the V gene TRBV30, with D uncertain. Trimming pared 0 bases from V and 3 bases from J, leaving 6 bases between. CDR3 size: 14 residues. Germline V lookup: CDR1 GTSNPN, CDR2 SVGIG (reference sequence). Written as DNA, the CDR3 is TGTGCCTGGAGTGTAACAGACTATAATTCACCCCTCCACTTT. It yields the protein CAWSVTDYNSPLHF. Combining the CDR3 with reference TRBV30 and TRBJ1-6 gives the whole variable domain SQTIHQWPATLVQPVGSPLSLECTVEGTSNPNLYWYRQAAGRGLQLLFYSVGIGQISSEVPQNLSASRPQDRQFILSSKKLLLSDSGFYLCAWSVTDYNSPLHFGNGTRLTVT.

The chain has TRBV19 and TRBJ2-5; TRBD1 or TRBD2 may be the D gene (5 bases each). V was trimmed by 5 bases and J by 5 bases, leaving 21 bases between them. The CDR3 has 16 amino acids. CDR1 is LNHDA and CDR2 is SQIVND in the germline V gene (reference sequence). CDR3 in amino acids: CASSPRGTGPRETQYF. The CDR3 nucleotides are TGTGCCAGTAGTCCCCGGGGCACCGGGCCCAGGGAGACCCAGTACTTC. The entire variable domain, with the rest obtained from reference TRBV19 and TRBJ2-5, is as follows: DGGITQSPKYLFRKEGQNVTLSCEQNLNHDAMYWYRQDPGQGLRLIYYSQIVNDFQKGDIAEGYSVSREKKESFPLTVTSAQKNPTAFYLCASSPRGTGPRETQYFGPGTRLLVL.

The chain joins TRBV7-9 to TRBJ1-2; D call uncertain. Trimming cost V 4 bases and J 4 bases, with 13 bases left between them. This CDR3 has 14 amino acids. Germline V lookup: CDR1 SEHNR, CDR2 FQNEAQ (reference sequence). The CDR3 coding sequence is TGTGCCAGCAGCTCCCTCGACATGATCTATGGCTACACCTTC. This codes for CASSSLDMIYGYTF.

This clone turned up a few times. The gene calls are TRBV4-2 and TRBJ2-2; D unclear. The CDR3 is 15 amino acids. V lost 0 bases, J lost 2 bases, and 7 bases lay in between. CDR1 is LGHNA and CDR2 is YNFKEQ in the germline V gene. CDR3 sequence (DNA): TGTGCCAGCAGCCAAGATCGACTTAACACCGGGGAGCTGTTTTTT. Translation gives CASSQDRLNTGELFF.

The chain employs TRBV28 and TRBJ2-6; D is perhaps TRBD1 or TRBD2 (5 bases each). The V end was cut by 3 bases, the J end by 2 bases, with 8 bases between. CDR1 and CDR2 from the germline V gene are MDHEN and SYDVKM. This CDR3 has 15 amino acids. CDR3 region: CASSFRETGANVLTF. DNA for the CDR3: TGTGCCAGCAGTTTCAGGGAGACTGGGGCCAACGTCCTGACTTTC.

V and J are TRBV5-4 and TRBJ1-4, with a tentative D call TRBD1 (5 bases). The CDR3 is made up of 15 amino acids. V lost 4 bases, J lost 8 bases, and 18 bases lay in between. Germline V gives CDR1 SGHNT, CDR2 YYREEE (reference sequence). CDR3 bases: TGTGCCAGCAGCGGATCCGGGGCCCGCGGGGAAAAACTGTTTTTT. This translates into CASSGSGARGEKLFF.